Shown below are 27 T cell receptor beta chains from a single sample sequenced in a study of blood T cell repertoires in COVID-19. Only in-frame clones appear in the TCRdb table, and some are missing; sequencing was by immunoSEQ multiplex PCR. The data contain about 400,000 clones, approximately 85% of them singletons. The sequenced material came from PBMCs or T cells enriched from blood (not recorded which). Source of these receptors: a woman between 40 and 55 years old with acute COVID-19.

The chain recombines TRBV30 with TRBJ1-1; D is perhaps TRBD1 (5 bases). The CDR3 extends over 13 amino acids. Looked up from germline, CDR1 is GTSNPN and CDR2 is SVGIG (reference sequence). Trimming pared 5 bases from V and 7 bases from J, leaving 17 bases between. The CDR3 loop reads CAWRSAWTNEAFF. The CDR3 DNA reads TGTGCCTGGCGGTCGGCATGGACAAATGAAGCTTTCTTT. Drawing the rest from reference TRBV30 and TRBJ1-1, the complete variable domain is SQTIHQWPATLVQPVGSPLSLECTVEGTSNPNLYWYRQAAGRGLQLLFYSVGIGQISSEVPQNLSASRPQDRQFILSSKKLLLSDSGFYLCAWRSAWTNEAFFGQGTRLTVV.

The rearrangement links TRBV19 to TRBJ1-2; 9 positions match TRBD1. Per the germline V gene, CDR1 is LNHDA and CDR2 is SQIVND (reference sequence). Trimming cost V 6 bases and J 4 bases; bases outside gene matches: 9. The CDR3 consists of 15 residues. The DNA of the CDR3 is TGTGCCAGTAGCCGGGACAGGGAGGTGGGCTATGGCTACACCTTC. Translation gives CASSRDREVGYGYTF.

The rearrangement uses TRBV6-1 and TRBJ2-2, with TRBD2 identical over 16 bases. Germline lookup yields CDR1 MNHNS and CDR2 SASEGT. Trimming at V came to 4 bases and at J to 10 bases, leaving 6 bases not matched to a gene. This CDR3 is built from 16 residues. CDR3: CASSGLGLAGGEELFF. The DNA of the CDR3 is TGTGCCAGCAGTGGCTTGGGACTAGCGGGGGGGGAGGAGCTGTTTTTT.

The rearrangement links TRBV11-2 to TRBJ2-2; D possibly corresponds to TRBD2 (5 bases). CDR3 size: 13 residues. V was cut by 2 bases and J by 5 bases, with 6 bases left in between. Germline V gene lookup returns CDR1 SGHAT and CDR2 FQNNGV. CDR3 sequence reads: CASSLSGTGELFF. The CDR3 region has the DNA TGTGCCAGCAGCTTAAGCGGAACCGGGGAGCTGTTTTTT.

This chain joins TRBV9 and TRBJ1-4; D is perhaps TRBD1 (5 bases). The CDR3 runs to 17 residues. Trimming cost V 1 base and J 0 bases, with 13 bases left between them. The V gene's germline CDR1 is SGDLS and CDR2 YYNGEE. DNA of the CDR3: TGTGCCAGCAGCGTACGAGGAGGGACGGCAACTAATGAAAAACTGTTTTTT. Translation: CASSVRGGTATNEKLFF.

This sequence joins TRBV5-8 and TRBJ1-6; TRBD1 aligns across 8 bases. V was clipped by 3 bases and J by 8 bases; unmatched bases: 10. Germline V CDR1 and CDR2: SGHTS, YDEGEE. The CDR3 contains 16 residues. CDR3 in DNA: TGTGCCAGCAGCTCCTCAAGACAGGGGACCTATTCACCCCTCCACTTT. Translation gives CASSSSRQGTYSPLHF.

This chain links TRBV2 with TRBJ1-4, with 9 bases fitting TRBD1. The CDR3 runs 13 residues. V was pared by 8 bases and J by 7 bases, with 5 bases of the junction left unmatched. Germline CDR1 is SNHLY and CDR2 is FYNNEI. For the CDR3, the DNA is TGTGCCAGCTTGAGACAGGGGGGTGAAAAACTGTTTTTT. Its translation is CASLRQGGEKLFF.

V and J are TRBV12-3 or TRBV12-4 and TRBJ1-1, with D hard to call. Trimming removed 6 bases at V and 1 base at J, with 9 bases between. The length of the CDR3 is 13 residues. CDR3 in amino acids: CASSLPKNTEAFF. CDR3 in DNA: TGTGCCAGCAGCCTACCCAAGAACACTGAAGCTTTCTTT.

The rearrangement links TRBV30 to TRBJ1-2; D is uncertain. V was clipped by 0 bases and J by 2 bases, with 10 bases between them. Germline V gene lookup returns CDR1 GTSNPN and CDR2 SVGIG (reference sequence). The CDR3 spans 14 residues. The CDR3 reads CAWSVVPENYGYTF. DNA for the CDR3: TGTGCCTGGAGTGTCGTCCCAGAAAACTATGGCTACACCTTC.

CDR3 in DNA: TGCGCCAGCAGCTTGGAGTTGACTCCACCCCTAGATACGCAGTATTTT. This translates into CASSLELTPPLDTQYF. The chain is built from TRBV5-1 and TRBJ2-3, with D unresolved. Trimming left V 0 bases short and J 5 bases short, with 16 bases between. Germline loops: CDR1 SGHRS, CDR2 YFSETQ. The CDR3 is 16 residues long.

The chain combines TRBV2 with TRBJ2-1, with no clear D. The CDR3 loop spans 14 amino acids. Per germline, CDR1 SNHLY and CDR2 FYNNEI. Trimming removed 4 bases from V and 0 bases from J, with 7 bases in between. CDR3 nucleotides: TGTGCCAGCAGTGTGAGAAGCTCCTACAATGAGCAGTTCTTC. Translating it yields CASSVRSSYNEQFF.

This clone has a handful of counts. This chain connects TRBV4-2 to TRBJ2-2, with a possible D match to TRBD2 (7 bases). This CDR3 region has 17 residues. Germline CDR1 reads LGHNA; CDR2 reads YNFKEQ. The V gene lost 0 bases and the J gene lost 6 bases, with 17 bases spanning the gap. The CDR3 spells CASSQDPVGGPSGELFF. In DNA form, the CDR3 reads TGTGCCAGCAGCCAAGATCCTGTGGGGGGGCCTTCCGGGGAGCTGTTTTTT.

This clone was observed a single time. The V and J genes are TRBV6-5 and TRBJ1-2; 7 nucleotides agree with TRBD1. V was pared by 8 bases and J by 6 bases, with 12 bases of the junction left unmatched. This CDR3 comprises 14 residues. Germline lookup yields CDR1 MNHEY and CDR2 SVGAGI. As DNA, the CDR3 is TGTGCCAGCGGTTGGATTGACAGGGCCCATGGCTACACCTTC. Amino acids: CASGWIDRAHGYTF.

V and J are TRBV2 and TRBJ2-2; 11 bases map to TRBD2. The CDR3 has 14 amino acids. Germline V gene sequence: CDR1 SNHLY, CDR2 FYNNEI. After removal of 6 bases from V and 6 bases from J, the junction contained 3 bases not matched to a gene. For the CDR3, the DNA is TGTGCCAGCAGAGATAGCGGGGGGGCCGGGGAGCTGTTTTTT. It translates to CASRDSGGAGELFF.

The chain carries TRBV7-9 and TRBJ2-5; TRBD2 might be the D (6 bases). V lost 5 bases and J 4 bases, leaving 14 bases between the germline ends. The CDR3 is 14 amino acids. Germline V CDR1 and CDR2: SEHNR, FQNEAQ (reference sequence). The DNA for the CDR3 is TGTGCCAGCAGCCGGGACTTTTCAAGAGAGACCCAGTACTTC. Translation gives CASSRDFSRETQYF.

This clone was observed a handful of times. V gene TRBV4-2 combines with J gene TRBJ1-5; 9 bases agree with TRBD1. The CDR3 extends over 17 amino acids. Trimming cost V 2 bases and J 1 base; bases outside gene matches: 6. CDR1 and CDR2 from the germline V gene are LGHNA and YNFKEQ. DNA for the CDR3: TGTGCCAGCAGCCAACCGGGACAGGGTCCCAGCAATCAGCCCCAGCATTTT. This codes for CASSQPGQGPSNQPQHF.

The V and J genes are TRBV15 and TRBJ2-2; D remains ambiguous. The CDR3 totals 14 residues. Germline-derived CDR1 and CDR2 are LNHNV and YYDKDF (reference sequence). V was trimmed by 0 bases and J by 5 bases, leaving 7 bases between them. CDR3 DNA sequence: TGTGCCACCAGCAGAGATCGCAGTACCGGGGAGCTGTTTTTT. It encodes CATSRDRSTGELFF.

The chain is built from TRBV12-5 and TRBJ1-1; 9 bases align to TRBD1. Trimming cost V 1 base and J 4 bases; bases outside gene matches: 10. The germline gives CDR1 LGHNT, CDR2 FRNRAP. This CDR3 has 17 amino acids. CDR3 sequence: CASGLDRGRGYGTEAFF. The CDR3, as DNA: TGTGCTAGTGGTTTGGACAGGGGGCGCGGGTATGGCACTGAAGCTTTCTTT. Full variable domain (remainder filled in from reference TRBV12-5 and TRBJ1-1): DARVTQTPRHKVTEMGQEVTMRCQPILGHNTVFWYRQTMMQGLELLAYFRNRAPLDDSGMPKDRFSAEMPDATLATLKIQPSEPRDSAVYFCASGLDRGRGYGTEAFFGQGTRLTVV.

The rearrangement links TRBV9 to TRBJ1-6; TRBD1 might be the D (5 bases). Germline CDR1 and CDR2: SGDLS and YYNGEE. V lost 0 bases to trimming and J lost 10 bases, with 5 bases between them. The CDR3 has 12 amino acids. Here the CDR3 DNA reads TGTGCCAGCAGCGTAGGGACATCACCCCTCCACTTT. Translated: CASSVGTSPLHF.

The chain joins TRBV6-5 to TRBJ1-1, with TRBD1 matching over 7 bases. Trimming removed 6 bases from V and 5 bases from J; junction bases left unmatched: 12. Germline V gives CDR1 MNHEY, CDR2 SVGAGI. The CDR3 extends over 15 amino acids. The CDR3 DNA is TGTGCCAGCAGGACCCCTCGGACAGGAGGAACTGAAGCTTTCTTT. It translates to CASRTPRTGGTEAFF.

CDR3 DNA: TGTGCCAGCAGCCAAGATCCCCCACTAGCCGTTGACAATGAGCAGTTCTTC. Protein sequence: CASSQDPPLAVDNEQFF. The chain couples TRBV3-1 (or the pseudogene TRBV3-2) to TRBJ2-1; tentative D call: TRBD2 (6 bases). Germline V lookup: CDR1 LGHDT, CDR2 YNNKEL (reference sequence). V lost 0 bases and J lost 5, with 17 bases in between. This CDR3 contains 17 residues.

The rearrangement links TRBV15 to TRBJ2-1; no definite D call. Germline V gives CDR1 LNHNV, CDR2 YYDKDF (reference sequence). This CDR3 is built from 16 residues. Trimming took 0 bases from V and 0 from J, leaving 9 bases between them. The CDR3 region is CATSRDYLSSYNEQFF. Here the CDR3 DNA reads TGTGCCACCAGCAGAGATTATCTTAGCTCCTACAATGAGCAGTTCTTC. Full variable domain (rest looked up from reference TRBV15 and TRBJ2-1): DAMVIQNPRYQVTQFGKPVTLSCSQTLNHNVMYWYQQKSSQAPKLLFHYYDKDFNNEADTPDNFQSRRPNTSFCFLDIRSPGLGDTAMYLCATSRDYLSSYNEQFFGPGTRLTVL.

The CDR3 nucleotides read TGTGCCAGCAGTTTATTGGGCGGGAGCGGGGAGACCCAGTACTTC. This gives the protein CASSLLGGSGETQYF. The rearrangement joins TRBV28 to TRBJ2-5; 7 bases are a match to TRBD2. The germline CDR1 and CDR2 sequences are MDHEN and SYDVKM. The CDR3 totals 15 residues. The trim removed 1 base at V and 5 bases at J, leaving 7 bases unmatched.

The chain combines TRBV7-9 with TRBJ1-2; a possible D gene is TRBD1 (6 bases). Germline V gives CDR1 SEHNR, CDR2 FQNEAQ (reference sequence). V dropped 5 bases and J dropped 8 bases, with 21 bases sitting between them. The CDR3 length is 15 residues. CDR3 region: CASSRWEGEDDGYTF. CDR3 nucleotides: TGTGCCAGCAGCCGTTGGGAGGGGGAGGACGACGGCTACACCTTC. The full variable domain, with the rest looked up from reference TRBV7-9 and TRBJ1-2, is DTGVSQNPRHKITKRGQNVTFRCDPISEHNRLYWYRQTLGQGPEFLTYFQNEAQLEKSRLLSDRFSAERPKGSFSTLEIQRTEQGDSAMYLCASSRWEGEDDGYTFGSGTRLTVV.

The J gene is TRBJ1-3, the V gene TRBV2, with D tentatively TRBD1 (6 bases). CDR1 SNHLY and CDR2 FYNNEI come from the germline V gene. This CDR3 has 14 amino acids. The V and J ends lost 6 bases and 5 bases respectively, with 14 bases between them. CDR3 residues: CASSTQGNRNTIYF. The CDR3 coding sequence is TGTGCCAGCAGCACCCAGGGGAATAGAAACACCATATATTTT.

Only one count was recorded for this clone. V usage is TRBV20-1 and J usage is TRBJ1-1, with unresolved D. The germline V gene has CDR1 DFQATT and CDR2 SNEGSKA (reference sequence). Trimming left V 3 bases short and J 3 bases short, with 8 bases between. The CDR3 has 12 amino acids. CDR3 sequence (DNA): TGCAGTGCTAGTTGGACTTACACTGAAGCTTTCTTT. As protein: CSASWTYTEAFF.

CDR3 bases: TGCGCCAGCAGCCAAGATTGGCAAAACACCGGGGAGCTGTTTTTT. Its protein product is CASSQDWQNTGELFF. V is TRBV4-1 and J is TRBJ2-2; no clear D. Germline V gene sequence: CDR1 MGHRA, CDR2 YSYEKL. CDR3 size: 15 residues. Trimming removed 0 bases at V and 2 bases at J, with 7 bases between.